This TCR beta chain was documented in a study of blood T cell repertoires in COVID-19. The V and J ends lost 2 bases and 0 bases, in that order; junction bases with no gene match: 4. Per germline, CDR1 MGHRA and CDR2 YSYEKL. The CDR3 length is 17 residues. Produced via immunoSEQ multiplex PCR; TCRdb's table is partial and in-frame only. The repertoire holds some 350,000 clones, more than 80% seen once, with 1% in the top ten. This sequence was found in a man aged 18 to 29 who had recovered from COVID-19. The sample was PBMCs or T cells enriched from blood (not recorded which). V usage is TRBV4-1 and J usage is TRBJ2-6; 7 bases are a match to TRBD1. CDR3 sequence: CASSQTGAPSGANVLTF. The CDR3 DNA reads as TGCGCCAGCAGCCAAACAGGGGCGCCCTCTGGGGCCAACGTCCTGACTTTC.